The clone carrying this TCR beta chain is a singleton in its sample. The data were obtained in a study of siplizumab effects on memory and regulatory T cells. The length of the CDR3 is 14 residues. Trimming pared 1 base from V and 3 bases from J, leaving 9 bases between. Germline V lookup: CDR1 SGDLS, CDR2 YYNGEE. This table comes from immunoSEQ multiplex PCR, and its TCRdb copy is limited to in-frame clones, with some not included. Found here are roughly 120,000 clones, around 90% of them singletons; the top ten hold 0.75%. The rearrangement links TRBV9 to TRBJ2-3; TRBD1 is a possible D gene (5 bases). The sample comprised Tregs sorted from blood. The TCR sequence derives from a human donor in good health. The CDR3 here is CASSVLGDTDTQYF. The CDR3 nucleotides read TGTGCCAGCAGCGTACTAGGGGATACAGATACGCAGTATTTT.